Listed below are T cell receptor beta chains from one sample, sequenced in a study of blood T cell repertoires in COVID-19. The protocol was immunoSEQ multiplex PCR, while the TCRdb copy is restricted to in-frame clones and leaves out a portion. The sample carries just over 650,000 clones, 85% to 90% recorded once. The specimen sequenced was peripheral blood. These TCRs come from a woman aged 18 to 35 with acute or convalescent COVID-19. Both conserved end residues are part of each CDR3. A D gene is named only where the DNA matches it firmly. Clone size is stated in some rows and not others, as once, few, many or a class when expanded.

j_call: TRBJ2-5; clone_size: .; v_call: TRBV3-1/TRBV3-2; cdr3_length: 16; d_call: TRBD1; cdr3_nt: TGTGCCAGCAGCCAACCCTTGGGACAGATCCAAGAGACCCAGTACTTC; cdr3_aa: CASSQPLGQIQETQYF
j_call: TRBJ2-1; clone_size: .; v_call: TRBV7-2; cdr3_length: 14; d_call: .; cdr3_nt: TGTGCCAGCAGTTACGGGACTGGGGTTGGGGAGCAGTTCTTC; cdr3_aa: CASSYGTGVGEQFF
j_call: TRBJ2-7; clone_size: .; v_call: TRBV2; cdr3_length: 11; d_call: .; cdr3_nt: TGTGCCAGCAGCCTCTCAGGAAAGCAGTACTTC; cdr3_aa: CASSLSGKQYF
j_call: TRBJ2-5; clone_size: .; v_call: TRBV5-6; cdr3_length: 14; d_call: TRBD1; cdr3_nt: TGTGCCAGCAGCTTCGGGACAGGGCAAGAGACCCAGTACTTC; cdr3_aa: CASSFGTGQETQYF
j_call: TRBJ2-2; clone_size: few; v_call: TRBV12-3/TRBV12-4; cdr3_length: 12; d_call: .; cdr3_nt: TGTGCCAGCAGGAGGAACACCGGGGAGCTGTTTTTT; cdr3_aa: CASRRNTGELFF
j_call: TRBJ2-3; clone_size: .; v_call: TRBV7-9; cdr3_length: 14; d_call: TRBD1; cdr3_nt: TGTGCCAGCAGCCCGGGACAGGGATTGGATACGCAGTATTTT; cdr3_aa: CASSPGQGLDTQYF
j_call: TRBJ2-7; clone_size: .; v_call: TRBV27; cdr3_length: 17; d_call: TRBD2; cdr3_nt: TGTGCCAGCAGTTTTTGGCGCTCAGCGGGAGTCAGTCACGAGCAGTACTTC; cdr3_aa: CASSFWRSAGVSHEQYF
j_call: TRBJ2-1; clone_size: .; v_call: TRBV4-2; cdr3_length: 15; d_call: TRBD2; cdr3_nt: TGTGCCAGCAGCCAAGTGATAGCGGGTCGAAATGAGCAGTTCTTC; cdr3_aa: CASSQVIAGRNEQFF
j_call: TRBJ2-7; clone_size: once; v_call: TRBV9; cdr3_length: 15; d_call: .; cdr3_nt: TGTGCCAGCAGCGTAGGCCAGGGGAGGGCCTACGAGCAGTACTTC; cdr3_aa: CASSVGQGRAYEQYF
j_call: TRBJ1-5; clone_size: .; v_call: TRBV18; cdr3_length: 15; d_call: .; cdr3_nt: TGTGCCAGCTCACCATCGGGAGGGGCCAATCAGCCCCAGCATTTT; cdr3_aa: CASSPSGGANQPQHF
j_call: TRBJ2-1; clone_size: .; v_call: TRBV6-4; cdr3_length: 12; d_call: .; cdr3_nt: TGTGCCAGCCAGGGGCCGGGGTTGGAGCAGTTCTTC; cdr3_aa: CASQGPGLEQFF
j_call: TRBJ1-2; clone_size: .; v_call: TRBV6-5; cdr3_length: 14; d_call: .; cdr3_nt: TGTGCCAGCAGTTACACCCCGGGAAACTATGGCTACACCTTC; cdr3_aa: CASSYTPGNYGYTF
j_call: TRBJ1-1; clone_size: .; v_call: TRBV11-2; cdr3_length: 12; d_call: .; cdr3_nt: TGTGCCAGCAGCCTTCAGTTACCTGAAGCTTTCTTT; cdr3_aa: CASSLQLPEAFF